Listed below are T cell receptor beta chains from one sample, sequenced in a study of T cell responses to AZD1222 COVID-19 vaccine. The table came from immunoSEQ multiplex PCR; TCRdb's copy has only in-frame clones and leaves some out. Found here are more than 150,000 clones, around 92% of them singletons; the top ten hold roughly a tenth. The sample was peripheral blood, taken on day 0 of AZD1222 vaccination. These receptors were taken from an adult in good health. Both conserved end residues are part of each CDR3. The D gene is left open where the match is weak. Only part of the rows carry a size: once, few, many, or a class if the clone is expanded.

CDR3aa: CASTGGGLLAPSYNEQFF; CDR3nt: TGTGCCAGTACCGGGGGAGGGCTACTAGCCCCCTCCTACAATGAGCAGTTCTTC; abundance: .; d_gene: TRBD2; v_gene: TRBV19; j_gene: TRBJ2-1
CDR3aa: CASSPGGTEAFF; CDR3nt: TGTGCCAGCAGCCCGGGGGGCACTGAAGCTTTCTTT; abundance: .; d_gene: .; v_gene: TRBV11-3; j_gene: TRBJ1-1
CDR3aa: CASSPDREWEQYF; CDR3nt: TGTGCCAGCAGCCCGGACAGGGAGTGGGAGCAGTACTTC; abundance: .; d_gene: TRBD1; v_gene: TRBV9; j_gene: TRBJ2-7
CDR3aa: CATSRGDSYGYTF; CDR3nt: TGTGCCACCAGCAGAGGGGACAGCTATGGCTACACCTTC; abundance: .; d_gene: TRBD1; v_gene: TRBV15; j_gene: TRBJ1-2
CDR3aa: CASSQPTSAKTQYF; CDR3nt: TGCGCCAGCAGTCAGCCGACTAGCGCGAAGACCCAGTACTTC; abundance: .; d_gene: TRBD2; v_gene: TRBV23-1; j_gene: TRBJ2-5
CDR3aa: CASSPVVTVSGELFF; CDR3nt: TGTGCCAGCAGCCCCGTAGTTACGGTTTCCGGGGAGCTGTTTTTT; abundance: .; d_gene: .; v_gene: TRBV9; j_gene: TRBJ2-2
CDR3aa: CASSQELPGQGINYGYTF; CDR3nt: TGCGCCAGCAGCCAAGAACTGCCGGGACAGGGGATTAACTATGGCTACACCTTC; abundance: .; d_gene: TRBD1; v_gene: TRBV4-3; j_gene: TRBJ1-2
CDR3aa: CASSLRGRYGYTF; CDR3nt: TGTGCCAGCAGCTTAAGGGGGAGGTATGGCTACACCTTC; abundance: .; d_gene: .; v_gene: TRBV7-2; j_gene: TRBJ1-2
CDR3aa: CSVSDQGRYGYTF; CDR3nt: TGCAGCGTTTCAGATCAGGGCCGCTATGGCTACACCTTC; abundance: .; d_gene: .; v_gene: TRBV29-1; j_gene: TRBJ1-2
CDR3aa: CAVQQGVANEKLFF; CDR3nt: TGCGCCGTCCAACAGGGGGTAGCTAATGAAAAACTGTTTTTT; abundance: .; d_gene: TRBD1; v_gene: TRBV23-1; j_gene: TRBJ1-4
CDR3aa: CASSPAEPPEAFF; CDR3nt: TGTGCCAGCAGCCCTGCTGAGCCGCCTGAAGCTTTCTTT; abundance: .; d_gene: .; v_gene: TRBV12-3/TRBV12-4; j_gene: TRBJ1-1
CDR3aa: CASSPPKGLAAYEQFF; CDR3nt: TGTGCCAGCAGCCCTCCCAAGGGACTAGCGGCCTATGAGCAGTTCTTC; abundance: .; d_gene: TRBD2; v_gene: TRBV3-1/TRBV3-2; j_gene: TRBJ2-1
CDR3aa: CASSQGLRGGTDTQYF; CDR3nt: TGTGCCAGCAGCCAAGGTTTGCGGGGGGGCACAGATACGCAGTATTTT; abundance: .; d_gene: TRBD2; v_gene: TRBV3-1/TRBV3-2; j_gene: TRBJ2-3
CDR3aa: CASSQEARDRHGYTF; CDR3nt: TGTGCCAGCAGCCAAGAGGCAAGGGACAGGCATGGCTACACCTTC; abundance: .; d_gene: TRBD1; v_gene: TRBV14; j_gene: TRBJ1-2
CDR3aa: CASKEERADTQYF; CDR3nt: TGTGCCAGCAAGGAGGAGAGGGCAGATACGCAGTATTTT; abundance: .; d_gene: .; v_gene: TRBV5-4; j_gene: TRBJ2-3
CDR3aa: CASSIGPGATNNEQFF; CDR3nt: TGTGCCAGTAGTATAGGGCCGGGAGCAACAAACAATGAGCAGTTCTTC; abundance: .; d_gene: .; v_gene: TRBV19; j_gene: TRBJ2-1
CDR3aa: CASSLEQYSNQPQHF; CDR3nt: TGTGCCAGCAGCTTAGAGCAGTATAGCAATCAGCCCCAGCATTTT; abundance: once; d_gene: .; v_gene: TRBV7-2; j_gene: TRBJ1-5
CDR3aa: CASSQTLSAGRGYTF; CDR3nt: TGTGCCAGCAGCCAAACCTTGTCTGCGGGGAGAGGCTACACCTTC; abundance: .; d_gene: .; v_gene: TRBV14; j_gene: TRBJ1-2
CDR3aa: CASSFVASGRGNNEQFF; CDR3nt: TGTGCCAGCAGCTTTGTGGCTAGCGGGAGGGGAAACAATGAGCAGTTCTTC; abundance: .; d_gene: TRBD2; v_gene: TRBV5-6; j_gene: TRBJ2-1
CDR3aa: CATSRNGGNTIYF; CDR3nt: TGTGCCACCAGCAGAAACGGAGGAAACACCATATATTTT; abundance: few; d_gene: .; v_gene: TRBV15; j_gene: TRBJ1-3
CDR3aa: CASGWEWGQYF; CDR3nt: TGTGCCAGCGGGTGGGAGTGGGGGCAGTACTTC; abundance: .; d_gene: .; v_gene: TRBV28; j_gene: TRBJ2-7
CDR3aa: CASSQDTGQVGEKLFF; CDR3nt: TGCGCCAGCAGCCAAGATACTGGTCAGGTGGGGGAAAAACTGTTTTTT; abundance: .; d_gene: .; v_gene: TRBV4-3; j_gene: TRBJ1-4
CDR3aa: CASSLGGGGYTF; CDR3nt: TGTGCCAGCAGTTTAGGGGGAGGTGGCTACACCTTC; abundance: few; d_gene: .; v_gene: TRBV12-3/TRBV12-4; j_gene: TRBJ1-2
CDR3aa: CASSFGEREAFF; CDR3nt: TGCGCCAGCAGCTTTGGTGAGCGAGAAGCTTTCTTT; abundance: .; d_gene: .; v_gene: TRBV5-1; j_gene: TRBJ1-1
CDR3aa: CASRAGTETEAFF; CDR3nt: TGTGCCAGCAGGGCCGGGACAGAAACTGAAGCTTTCTTT; abundance: .; d_gene: TRBD1; v_gene: TRBV2; j_gene: TRBJ1-1
CDR3aa: CASRDTGRNEQFF; CDR3nt: TGTGCCAGCAGAGACACAGGGAGGAATGAGCAGTTCTTC; abundance: .; d_gene: .; v_gene: TRBV2; j_gene: TRBJ2-1
CDR3aa: CAWSRRSTNEQYF; CDR3nt: TGTGCCTGGAGTAGAAGGAGTACCAACGAGCAGTACTTC; abundance: .; d_gene: .; v_gene: TRBV30; j_gene: TRBJ2-7
CDR3aa: CASSEGVNTEAFF; CDR3nt: TGTGCCAGCTCAGAGGGGGTGAACACTGAAGCTTTCTTT; abundance: .; d_gene: .; v_gene: TRBV18; j_gene: TRBJ1-1
CDR3aa: CASSLQGRPNYNEQFF; CDR3nt: TGTGCCAGCAGCTTACAGGGCCGCCCGAACTACAATGAGCAGTTCTTC; abundance: .; d_gene: .; v_gene: TRBV5-4; j_gene: TRBJ2-1
CDR3aa: CAWGGSTKTQYF; CDR3nt: TGTGCCTGGGGAGGAAGTACGAAGACCCAGTACTTC; abundance: .; d_gene: .; v_gene: TRBV30; j_gene: TRBJ2-5
CDR3aa: CASNHRGRTEAFF; CDR3nt: TGTGCCAGTAATCACAGGGGGCGTACTGAAGCTTTCTTT; abundance: .; d_gene: TRBD1; v_gene: TRBV19; j_gene: TRBJ1-1
CDR3aa: CASRSDRGGHEQYF; CDR3nt: TGCGCCAGCAGATCGGACAGGGGTGGACACGAGCAGTACTTC; abundance: .; d_gene: TRBD1; v_gene: TRBV10-2; j_gene: TRBJ2-7
CDR3aa: CASTEVSAAYNEQFF; CDR3nt: TGTGCCAGCACCGAAGTCTCGGCCGCCTACAATGAGCAGTTCTTC; abundance: .; d_gene: .; v_gene: TRBV27; j_gene: TRBJ2-1
CDR3aa: CASSRHRRFKGGYTF; CDR3nt: TGTGCCAGCTCTCGGCACAGGCGGTTCAAGGGTGGCTACACCTTC; abundance: .; d_gene: .; v_gene: TRBV9; j_gene: TRBJ1-2
CDR3aa: CASSFGTGELFF; CDR3nt: TGTGCCAGCAGTTTTGGCACCGGGGAGCTGTTTTTT; abundance: .; d_gene: .; v_gene: TRBV12-3/TRBV12-4; j_gene: TRBJ2-2